The 13 T cell receptor beta chains in this list originate from one sample, sequenced in a study of blood T cell repertoires in COVID-19 (dated by TCRdb to between 2020 and 2021). Library preparation used the immunoSEQ multiplex PCR assay. Imported from immuneACCESS, the table was reduced by TCRdb to in-frame sequences with V and J called. These copies leave out some clones; in studies compared against another copy, an unresolved V gene accounts for under half, and the cause of the remainder is not known. Here the sample has 150,000 to 200,000 clones; 76% occur a single time. The ten largest clones represent roughly 8.8% of the sample. The sample comprised peripheral blood. These TCRs come from a woman in her fifties or sixties with active or convalescent COVID-19.

The chain links TRBV7-2 to TRBJ1-1, with a tentative D call TRBD1 (6 bases). Germline lookup yields CDR1 SGHTA and CDR2 FQGNSA. Trimming cost V 5 bases and J 1 base, with 11 bases left between them. This CDR3 is 14 amino acids long. In nucleotides, the CDR3 is TGTGCCAGCAGCCGGCTGGGGGCGAACACTGAAGCTTTCTTT. Amino acids: CASSRLGANTEAFF.

V is TRBV7-2 and J is TRBJ2-3, with 9 positions matching TRBD2. J was trimmed by 2 bases and V by 2 bases; bases with no gene match: 5. Germline V lookup: CDR1 SGHTA, CDR2 FQGNSA. The CDR3 runs 16 residues. The CDR3 loop is CASSLTTSGLTDTQYF. CDR3 DNA sequence: TGTGCCAGCAGCTTAACTACTAGCGGGCTCACAGATACGCAGTATTTT.

V and J are TRBV18 and TRBJ2-1; TRBD1 aligns across 9 bases. The CDR3 sequence is 15 residues long. The germline V gene has CDR1 KGHSH and CDR2 LQKENI. The J segment lost 0 bases and the V segment lost 6 bases, leaving 3 bases of the junction unmatched. CDR3 sequence (DNA): TGTGCCAGCTCTCCGGACAGGGGCTCCTACAATGAGCAGTTCTTC. It yields the protein CASSPDRGSYNEQFF.

The chain uses TRBV19 and TRBJ1-1; 9 nucleotides match TRBD1. Germline values: CDR1 LNHDA, CDR2 SQIVND (reference sequence). After removal of 4 bases from V and 3 bases from J, the junction contained 0 bases not matched to a gene. The CDR3 is 13 amino acids. CDR3 protein: CASSRTGDTEAFF. The CDR3 coding sequence is TGTGCCAGTAGTAGGACAGGGGACACTGAAGCTTTCTTT.

The rearrangement uses TRBV4-3 and TRBJ2-1; 7 bases line up with TRBD2. V lost 0 bases, J lost 14 bases, and 10 bases stayed unmatched. The germline V gene encodes CDR1 LGHNA and CDR2 YSLEER. The CDR3 runs 14 residues. This CDR3 is CASSQEGGNDQKFF. The CDR3 nucleotides read TGCGCCAGCAGCCAAGAGGGGGGGAACGACCAAAAGTTCTTC.

This chain uses TRBV30 with TRBJ2-1; possible D gene TRBD1, 6 bases. Germline V lookup: CDR1 GTSNPN, CDR2 SVGIG (reference sequence). This CDR3 has 11 amino acids. Trimming stripped 0 bases from V and 14 bases from J, with 11 bases between. The CDR3 here is CAWSVRTEEFF. CDR3 coding DNA: TGTGCCTGGAGTGTACGGACAGAGGAGTTCTTC.

V usage is TRBV27 and J usage is TRBJ1-2, with 9 bases lining up with TRBD1. Unmatched junction bases numbered 17, after V lost 8 bases and J lost 7 bases. The germline V gene encodes CDR1 MNHEY and CDR2 SMNVEV (reference sequence). CDR3 length: 16 residues. CDR3 in amino acids: CASHPQLSGTGSGYTF. CDR3 coding DNA: TGTGCCAGCCATCCTCAGTTATCCGGGACAGGGAGTGGCTACACCTTC.

The chain carries TRBV9 and TRBJ1-1; 7 bases fit TRBD1. CDR1 and CDR2 from the germline V gene are SGDLS and YYNGEE. V gave up 4 bases and J gave up 1 base; unmatched junction bases: 7. This CDR3 comprises 15 residues. CDR3 sequence reads: CASSTLQGTNTEAFF. CDR3 coding DNA: TGTGCCAGCAGCACACTACAGGGGACGAACACTGAAGCTTTCTTT.

V gene TRBV11-3 combines with J gene TRBJ1-2, with a possible D match to TRBD1 (5 bases). Germline lookup yields CDR1 SGHNT and CDR2 YENEEA. With 3 bases removed from V and 8 bases from J, the gap between germline ends came to 13 bases. The CDR3 runs to 13 residues. The CDR3 nucleotides are TGTGCCAGCAGCTTGGGGCCGGGCGGAGGCTACACCTTC. This gives the protein CASSLGPGGGYTF. The whole variable domain, filled in from reference TRBV11-3 and TRBJ1-2, reads EAGVVQSPRYKIIEKKQPVAFWCNPISGHNTLYWYLQNLGQGPELLIRYENEEAVDDSQLPKDRFSAERLKGVDSTLKIQPAELGDSAVYLCASSLGPGGGYTFGSGTRLTVV.

This chain connects TRBV28 to TRBJ2-1; possibly TRBD1 for D (7 bases). V was shortened by 7 bases and J by 1 base, with 11 bases between the two germline ends. Germline values: CDR1 MDHEN, CDR2 SYDVKM. CDR3 size: 14 residues. CDR3 loop: CASIQGGSYNEQFF. CDR3 nucleotide sequence: TGTGCCAGCATCCAGGGGGGATCCTACAATGAGCAGTTCTTC. Drawing the rest from reference TRBV28 and TRBJ2-1, the complete variable domain is DVKVTQSSRYLVKRTGEKVFLECVQDMDHENMFWYRQDPGLGLRLIYFSYDVKMKEKGDIPEGYSVSREKKERFSLILESASTNQTSMYLCASIQGGSYNEQFFGPGTRLTVL.

This chain uses TRBV14 with TRBJ1-1; D ambiguous. This CDR3 comprises 15 residues. Germline assignment: CDR1 SGHDN and CDR2 FVKESK. The V end was cut by 0 bases, the J end by 4 bases, with 12 bases between. In nucleotides, the CDR3 is TGTGCCAGCAGCCAAGATATCTCGGGTTCCACTGAAGCTTTCTTT. Translated, it gives CASSQDISGSTEAFF.

The genes are TRBV4-1 and TRBJ2-3, with 7 nucleotides matching TRBD2. Germline V gene lookup returns CDR1 MGHRA and CDR2 YSYEKL. Trimming cost V 6 bases and J 6 bases; bases outside gene matches: 9. This CDR3 spans 14 amino acids. The chain's CDR3 is CASSLGLSGDTQYF. Here the CDR3 DNA reads TGCGCCAGCAGTCTAGGACTTAGCGGGGATACGCAGTATTTT.

Here the CDR3 reads CATSIVGGDTGELFF. The CDR3 DNA sequence: TGTGCCACCAGTATAGTCGGGGGGGACACCGGGGAGCTGTTTTTT. The V and J genes are TRBV24-1 and TRBJ2-2, with TRBD2 identical over 8 bases. This CDR3 is built from 15 residues. Germline V lookup: CDR1 KGHDR, CDR2 SFDVKD. J lost 3 bases, V lost 6 bases, and 5 bases had no gene match.